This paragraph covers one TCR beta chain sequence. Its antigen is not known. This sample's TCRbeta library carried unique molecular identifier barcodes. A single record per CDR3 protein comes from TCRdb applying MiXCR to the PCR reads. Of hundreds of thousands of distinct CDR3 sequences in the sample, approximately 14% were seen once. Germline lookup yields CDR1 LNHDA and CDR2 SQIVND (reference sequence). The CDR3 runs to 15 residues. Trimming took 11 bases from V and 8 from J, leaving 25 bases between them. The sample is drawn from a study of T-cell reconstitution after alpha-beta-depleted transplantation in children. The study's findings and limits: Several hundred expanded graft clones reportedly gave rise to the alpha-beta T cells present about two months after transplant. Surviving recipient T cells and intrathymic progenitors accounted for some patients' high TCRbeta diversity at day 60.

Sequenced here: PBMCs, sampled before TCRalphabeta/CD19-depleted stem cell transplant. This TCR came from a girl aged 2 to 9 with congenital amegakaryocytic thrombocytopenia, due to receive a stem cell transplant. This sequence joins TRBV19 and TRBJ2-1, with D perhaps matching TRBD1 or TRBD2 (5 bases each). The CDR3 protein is CAASHGTSSVDEQFF. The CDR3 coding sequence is TGTGCCGCCTCACACGGGACCTCCTCTGTCGATGAGCAGTTCTTC.